This T cell receptor beta chain came from a study of response to subunit inactivated influenza vaccine. TCRdb reanalysed the RT-PCR reads using MiXCR and keeps one entry per CDR3 protein. The sample holds fewer than 400,000 distinct CDR3 sequences, roughly a fifth seen once. This clonotype was observed a few times. Its antigen remains unidentified. The study, taken as a whole, reports: After each seasonal influenza vaccination, few new T cells are recruited, the authors suggested.

This CDR3 spans 13 amino acids. The germline V gene encodes CDR1 MNHNS and CDR2 SASEGT. The V end lost 6 bases, the J end lost 1 base, and 9 bases lay between the germline ends. Source: PBMCs from blood, taken about 20 months after vaccination. The chain combines TRBV6-1 with TRBJ2-5; D perhaps matches TRBD1 (5 bases). The TCR was taken from a man aged 50 to 69 who received an inactivated influenza vaccine. The CDR3 is CASSSGFQETQYF. The CDR3 region has the DNA TGTGCCAGCAGCTCAGGGTTCCAAGAGACCCAGTACTTC.